This T cell receptor beta chain was captured by sequencing in a study of blood T cell repertoires in COVID-19. Across the whole study: Sites across the United States, Italy and Spain contributed samples from acute and convalescent COVID-19. PBMCs, B-cell-depleted T cells, or T cells were the source of the cDNA or gDNA that made up the material.

Germline CDR1 is MDHEN and CDR2 is SYDVKM. The CDR3 consists of 14 residues. With V trimmed by 6 bases and J by 6 bases, 3 bases remained unmatched. Per the authors' pipeline: Cell counts per sample came from amplifying reference gene primers. Some clones are missing from TCRdb's copy, which holds only in-frame ones; the method was immunoSEQ multiplex PCR. V and J calls and clone size are copied from that table; D and trimming were computed from the DNA. The table records tens of thousands of clones, approximately 83% of them present only once. The sequence derives from an elderly man with acute or convalescent COVID-19. The V and J genes are TRBV28 and TRBJ1-6; 9 bases agree with TRBD1. Sequenced input: peripheral blood. CDR3: CASSTTGGNSPLHF. The CDR3, as DNA: TGTGCCAGCAGCACGACAGGGGGTAATTCACCCCTCCACTTT.